This T cell receptor (beta chain) was retrieved from a study of cytomegalovirus exposure and HLA in healthy donors. Study outcomes and limitations: The authors enumerated over 150 TCR beta chains as linked to cytomegalovirus. Some highly shared sequence variants likely arose as a pipeline artifact.

In the PCR, 60 Vbeta and 13 Jbeta primers were used. Clones were sequenced by immunoSEQ multiplex PCR, and TCRdb holds only the in-frame ones, with some missing. In the table there are 150,000 to 170,000 clones, more than 70% of which are singletons. Those who donated were healthy bone marrow donors. A note on this clone: Its antigen is undetermined.

The source material was PBMCs. This clonotype was obtained from a woman between 35 and 50 years old in good health and CMV-seropositive.

The CDR3 DNA reads TGTGCCAGCAGTGACAGGGGCCCTAACACCGGGGAGCTGTTTTTT. It is translated as CASSDRGPNTGELFF. V and J are TRBV28 and TRBJ2-2, with 8 bases aligning to TRBD1. Germline V gene sequence: CDR1 MDHEN, CDR2 SYDVKM. Losses at the gene ends were 5 bases for V and 2 bases for J; bases not matched to a gene: 4. This CDR3 spans 15 amino acids.